There are a few counts of the clone carrying this T cell receptor beta chain. V shed 0 bases and J shed 4 bases, with 18 bases lying between them. The germline V gene encodes CDR1 DFQATT and CDR2 SNEGSKA (reference sequence). There are 16 residues in the CDR3. TCRdb processed the 5' RACE reads anew with MiXCR; each CDR3 protein has one entry. The sample holds 40,000 to 60,000 distinct CDR3 sequences, about 11% seen once. This record belongs to a study of early T cells in non-severe SARS-CoV-2 infection. This sequence was found in an adult who was a healthcare worker with PCR-confirmed SARS-CoV-2 infection or an uninfected control (not recorded which). The material sequenced was whole blood. This chain links TRBV20-1 with TRBJ1-2, with a weak D call TRBD1 (5 bases). The CDR3 protein is CSARDIGQGRSYGYTF. In DNA, the CDR3 is TGCAGTGCTAGAGATATAGGGCAGGGAAGGAGCTATGGCTACACCTTC.